What follows are 29 T cell receptor delta chains derived from one specimen sequenced in a study of Vδ1+ human thymocytes. Sequences come from RNA converted to cDNA by reverse transcription. Multiplex PCR used pooled V-gene forward primers and a constant-region reverse primer to amplify CDR3s. TCRdb reanalysed the multiplex PCR reads via CATT. The sample consists of about 75,000 delta-chain clones, about 38% of them appearing once. Study-level findings and limits: Thymic TRG and TRD repertoires appeared highly polyclonal, with Gaussian CDR3 length distributions.

No antigen is known for these receptors. Sequencing was performed on Vdelta1+ gamma-delta thymocytes from the thymus. Subset noted: FACS-sorted CD3+ TCRalphabeta- TCRVdelta1+ TCRVdelta2- thymocytes. Receptors originate from a boy in the first two years of life who had congenital heart surgery.

The chain links TRDV1 to TRDJ1; 8 bases map to TRDD3. Germline V CDR1 and CDR2: TSWWSYY, QGS. The CDR3 covers 17 residues. With V trimmed by 2 bases and J by 0 bases, 8 bases remained unmatched. CDR3 DNA sequence: TGTGCTCTTGGGGAATCCTGGGGATACCCTCACACCGATAAACTCATCTTT. Amino acids: CALGESWGYPHTDKLIF.

The genes are TRDV1 and TRDJ1; 7 bases map to TRDD3. The germline V gene encodes CDR1 TSWWSYY and CDR2 QGS. This CDR3 is 22 amino acids long. V lost 1 base, J lost 0 bases, and 23 bases stayed unmatched. The CDR3 region has the DNA TGTGCTCTTGGGGAACCTCAATCCCCACTAACATACTGGGGATCCGACACCGATAAACTCATCTTT. It codes for CALGEPQSPLTYWGSDTDKLIF.

This sequence joins TRDV1 and TRDJ1; TRDD3 matches at 7 bases. J gave up 7 bases and V 0 bases, and 11 bases lay outside the gene matches. The CDR3 has 16 residues. Germline V CDR1 and CDR2: TSWWSYY, QGS. The DNA for the CDR3 is TGTGCTCTTGGGGAACTACGTGGACTGGGGTGGGGTAAACTCATCTTT. It translates to CALGELRGLGWGKLIF.

This clone occurred once. V and J are TRDV1 and TRDJ1, with TRDD3 identical over 8 bases. Trimming removed 0 bases from V and 5 bases from J; junction bases left unmatched: 29. The CDR3 has 23 amino acids. The germline V gene has CDR1 TSWWSYY and CDR2 QGS. CDR3 DNA sequence: TGTGCTCTTGGGGAACTGATCCTACCTACTTACCCCTACTGGGGGGAAGGGGGGGATAAACTCATCTTT. Amino acids: CALGELILPTYPYWGEGGDKLIF.

Concerning this clone itself: At the DNA level, this CDR3 is encoded by other sequences in the same sample as well. V and J are TRDV1 and TRDJ1; TRDD3 agrees at 8 bases. The CDR3 is made up of 19 amino acids. The germline gives CDR1 TSWWSYY, CDR2 QGS. The V and J ends lost 0 bases and 0 bases, in that order; junction bases with no gene match: 12. The CDR3 here is CALGELASGGPNYTDKLIF. CDR3 coding DNA: TGTGCTCTTGGGGAACTAGCTTCTGGGGGACCAAACTACACCGATAAACTCATCTTT.

This clone was recorded once. This chain joins TRDV1 and TRDJ1; 7 bases agree with TRDD3. This CDR3 spans 16 amino acids. Per the germline V gene, CDR1 is TSWWSYY and CDR2 is QGS. V shed 6 bases, J shed 3 bases, and the junction held 13 bases outside the gene matches. CDR3 loop: CALGRGGGAPPDKLIF. The CDR3, as DNA: TGTGCTCTTGGACGGGGTGGGGGAGCACCCCCCGATAAACTCATCTTT.

This clone has just one count. At one end the junction does not follow the germline gene, possibly because of a read error. This chain joins TRDV1 and TRDJ1; weak D call: TRDD2 (7 bases). Per the germline V gene, CDR1 is TSWWSYY and CDR2 is QGS. The CDR3 is made up of 23 amino acids. For the CDR3, the DNA is TGTGCTCTTGGGGAACTAGTAGGGATCGCTTCCTTCCTCGGAGGGGATTATACCGATAAACTCATCTTC. Protein product: CALGELVGIASFLGGDYTDKLIF.

Comments on this clone: The sample carries other DNA sequences with the same CDR3. This sequence joins TRDV1 and TRDJ1; D unclear. Germline V gene data show CDR1 as TSWWSYY and CDR2 as QGS. Trimming pared 9 bases from V and 0 bases from J, leaving 5 bases between. The CDR3 spans 11 residues. CDR3 region: CALAYTDKLIF. The CDR3 DNA reads as TGTGCTCTCGCGTACACCGATAAACTCATCTTT.

As to this clone: This may be a read error: a much more frequent sequence differs by one nucleotide. The same CDR3 can be traced to other DNA sequences in this sample. The gene calls are TRDV2 and TRDJ1, with 11 bases identical to TRDD3. This CDR3 has 15 amino acids. The germline V gene has CDR1 GEAIGNYY and CDR2 EKD. DNA for the CDR3: TGTGCCGTCCGTGGGGGATACGCCTACACCGATAAACTCATCTTC. As protein: CAVRGGYAYTDKLIF.

The gene calls are TRDV1 and TRDJ1; no clear D. Trimming cost V 0 bases and J 11 bases, with 22 bases left between them. This CDR3 is 16 amino acids long. Looked up from germline, CDR1 is TSWWSYY and CDR2 is QGS. For the CDR3, the DNA is TGTGCTCTTGGGGAACTAGAGGCCGTCTACTGCCCCGGGCTCATCTTT. As protein: CALGELEAVYCPGLIF.

V gene TRDV1 combines with J gene TRDJ1; 13 nucleotides agree with TRDD3. Germline CDR1 and CDR2: TSWWSYY and QGS. This CDR3 comprises 19 residues. V trimming: 2 bases; J trimming: 5 bases; junction bases outside the gene matches: 14. CDR3 amino acids: CALGEAYKPTGGYEDKLIF. The CDR3 nucleotides read TGTGCTCTTGGGGAAGCCTATAAGCCCACTGGGGGATACGAAGATAAACTCATCTTT.

This clone was seen only a few times. The chain combines TRDV1 with TRDJ1; tentatively, D is TRDD3 (6 bases). Germline V gene lookup returns CDR1 TSWWSYY and CDR2 QGS. Trimming removed 4 bases at V and 1 base at J, with 22 bases between. This CDR3 spans 18 amino acids. The CDR3 DNA is TGTGCTCTTGGGGGTCTACCCTGGGGACGTCCTTGCACCGATAAACTCATCTTT. Protein: CALGGLPWGRPCTDKLIF.

The rearrangement uses TRDV1 and TRDJ1; possibly TRDD2 or TRDD3 for D (5 bases each). The CDR3 sequence is 19 residues long. CDR1 TSWWSYY and CDR2 QGS come from the germline V gene. V lost 2 bases to trimming and J lost 5 bases, with 27 bases between them. CDR3 sequence (DNA): TGTGCTCTTGGGGAAGTGTCGCCTACTGAAAGGGGGTTTGGTGATAAACTCATCTTT. Translation: CALGEVSPTERGFGDKLIF.

This clone was seen a few times. The J gene is TRDJ1, the V gene TRDV1, with TRDD3 matching 7 bases. Germline V gene lookup returns CDR1 TSWWSYY and CDR2 QGS. The CDR3 covers 21 residues. Trimming took 3 bases from V and 4 from J; bases not matched to a gene: 26. In nucleotides, the CDR3 is TGTGCTCTTGGGGACCCTATTTTTTCTGTTGACTGGGGTCCGGGGGGCGATAAACTCATCTTT. It translates to CALGDPIFSVDWGPGGDKLIF.

This clone was detected only a few times. J is TRDJ1 and V is TRDV1, with a possible D match to TRDD3 (6 bases). This CDR3 spans 16 amino acids. Germline V gives CDR1 TSWWSYY, CDR2 QGS. The germline V and J ends were trimmed by 8 bases and 0 bases, with 19 bases remaining between them. CDR3 region: CALSSSGARYTDKLIF. As DNA, the CDR3 is TGTGCTCTTTCCTCCTCTGGGGCCCGGTACACCGATAAACTCATCTTT.

The chain joins TRDV1 to TRDJ1; no reliable D call. This CDR3 region has 18 residues. Germline CDR1 and CDR2: TSWWSYY and QGS. V lost 2 bases and J 0 bases, leaving 19 bases between the germline ends. CDR3 sequence (DNA): TGTGCTCTTGGGGAAAGGTCCGTAGGGACCCAGTACACCGATAAACTCATCTTT. Translated, it gives CALGERSVGTQYTDKLIF.

This clone was picked up a small number of times. The chain employs TRDV1 and TRDJ1; D remains unclear. The CDR3 has 15 residues. Trimming pared 3 bases from V and 1 base from J, leaving 12 bases between. Germline values: CDR1 TSWWSYY, CDR2 QGS. The CDR3 loop is CALGELRGTTDKLIF. Here the CDR3 DNA reads TGTGCTCTTGGGGAGCTACGAGGTACCACCGATAAACTCATCTTT.

V usage is TRDV1 and J usage is TRDJ1; 10 bases fit TRDD3. With 0 bases clipped from V and 0 bases from J, the junction kept 19 bases outside the gene matches. Per germline, CDR1 TSWWSYY and CDR2 QGS. The CDR3 consists of 22 residues. The CDR3 loop reads CALGELGPLPRSTGGYTDKLIF. The CDR3 region has the DNA TGTGCTCTTGGGGAACTCGGGCCCCTTCCACGGAGTACTGGGGGATACACCGATAAACTCATCTTT.

A note on this clone: Other DNA sequences of this sample code for an identical CDR3. The chain couples TRDV1 to TRDJ1; no firm D call. There are 19 residues in the CDR3. Germline-derived CDR1 and CDR2 are TSWWSYY and QGS. V lost 5 bases and J 0 bases, leaving 25 bases between the germline ends. CDR3 residues: CALGSPQGGLPCNTDKLIF. In nucleotides, the CDR3 is TGTGCTCTTGGGTCCCCACAAGGAGGTCTACCTTGCAACACCGATAAACTCATCTTT.

V and J are TRDV1 and TRDJ1; the match to TRDD2 covers 9 bases. CDR1 TSWWSYY and CDR2 QGS come from the germline V gene. Trimming cost V 3 bases and J 0 bases; bases outside gene matches: 14. CDR3 length: 19 residues. The CDR3 region is CALGDPSYGLGTYTDKLIF. CDR3 nucleotide sequence: TGTGCTCTTGGGGACCCTTCCTACGGACTGGGGACCTACACCGATAAACTCATCTTT.

The chain has TRDV1 and TRDJ1; TRDD3 matches at 13 bases. The CDR3 is 17 amino acids. The V gene end was trimmed by 7 bases and the J gene end by 3 bases; junction bases not matched to a gene: 11. The V gene's germline CDR1 is TSWWSYY and CDR2 QGS. CDR3 protein: CALVYYNWGIRSDKLIF. CDR3 nucleotide sequence: TGTGCTCTTGTTTACTACAACTGGGGGATACGCTCCGATAAACTCATCTTT.

This chain connects TRDV1 to TRDJ1, with D unresolved. Per germline, CDR1 TSWWSYY and CDR2 QGS. The CDR3 runs 18 residues. V was shortened by 2 bases and J by 7 bases, with 26 bases between the two germline ends. This chain's CDR3 is CALGEMTYSDSQTPKLIF. In DNA form, the CDR3 reads TGTGCTCTTGGGGAAATGACCTATAGCGATAGCCAAACCCCTAAACTCATCTTT.

The chain uses TRDV1 and TRDJ1; weak D call: TRDD3 (6 bases). The ends were cut back, 3 bases at V and 0 bases at J, with 23 bases in the middle. The germline CDR1 and CDR2 sequences are TSWWSYY and QGS. The CDR3 extends over 19 amino acids. The CDR3 DNA reads TGTGCTCTTGGGGACCCGAGGCCGAGGATACCGGATTACACCGATAAACTCATCTTT. Translating gives CALGDPRPRIPDYTDKLIF.

The rearrangement links TRDV1 to TRDJ1; maybe TRDD3 (6 bases). The CDR3 runs to 16 residues. The V gene lost 0 bases and the J gene lost 1 base, with 12 bases spanning the gap. In germline, CDR1 is TSWWSYY, CDR2 QGS. As DNA, the CDR3 is TGTGCTCTTGGGGAACTGGGTACTGGGACCACCGATAAACTCATCTTT. This translates into CALGELGTGTTDKLIF.

Of note for this clone: The junction differs from germline at one of its ends, possibly a read error. Distinct nucleotide sequences in the sample also encode this CDR3. The chain is built from TRDV1 and TRDJ1; 7 bases map to TRDD3. Per germline, CDR1 TSWWSYY and CDR2 QGS. CDR3 length: 16 residues. CDR3 sequence: CALGDHWGHDTDKLIF. CDR3 DNA: TGTGCTCTCGGGGATCACTGGGGACATGACACCGATAAACTCATCTTT.

Comment on this clone: The same CDR3 also results from other DNA sequences found in this sample. The gene calls are TRDV1 and TRDJ1, with a weak D call TRDD3 (5 bases). Germline CDR1 TSWWSYY, CDR2 QGS. V dropped 1 base and J dropped 0 bases, with 6 bases sitting between them. The CDR3 spans 14 residues. CDR3 sequence reads: CALGERGYTDKLIF. The CDR3 bases are TGTGCTCTTGGGGAACGGGGGTACACCGATAAACTCATCTTT.

The rearrangement links TRDV1 to TRDJ1; TRDD3 matches 11 bases. The junction had 2 bases not matched to a gene; V was cut back by 0 bases and J by 2 bases. The CDR3 has 16 residues. The germline V gene has CDR1 TSWWSYY and CDR2 QGS. CDR3 amino acids: CALGELLGDKTDKLIF. CDR3 bases: TGTGCTCTTGGGGAACTACTGGGGGATAAGACCGATAAACTCATCTTT.

The chain recombines TRDV1 with TRDJ1; a possible D gene is TRDD3 (9 bases). The CDR3 is made up of 28 amino acids. Trimming shortened V by 5 bases and J by 0 bases, and 52 bases separated the two germline ends. Germline V gene lookup returns CDR1 TSWWSYY and CDR2 QGS. The CDR3 nucleotides read TGTGCTCTTGGGAACATGAATTGGGCCACCTTCCTAAAGAATACTGGGGGACCACGCGACCCTAACACCGATAAACTCATCTTT. Translation: CALGNMNWATFLKNTGGPRDPNTDKLIF.

Only a few counts were recorded for this clone. This rearrangement joins TRAV29/DV5 to TRDJ1; weak D call: TRDD3 (5 bases). Germline lookup yields CDR1 NSMFDY and CDR2 ISSIKDK. V gave up 0 bases and J gave up 0 bases, with 15 bases separating them. CDR3 size: 16 residues. The CDR3 sequence is CAASAIGAGYTDKLIF. The CDR3 DNA follows: TGTGCAGCAAGCGCTATCGGAGCTGGGTACACCGATAAACTCATCTTT. Full variable domain (outside the CDR3, taken from reference TRAV29/DV5 and TRDJ1): DQQVKQNSPSLSVQEGRISILNCDYTNSMFDYFLWYKKYPAEGPTFLISISSIKDKNEDGRFTVFLNKSAKHLSLHIVPSQPGDSAVYFCAASAIGAGYTDKLIFGKGTRVTVEP.